This TCR beta chain was sequenced in a study of T-cell reconstitution after alpha-beta-depleted transplantation in children. Unique molecular identifiers tagged the TCRbeta library. Via MiXCR, TCRdb re-called the PCR reads, giving one row per CDR3 protein. The sample shows 250,000 to 350,000 distinct CDR3 sequences, roughly 9.5% of them seen only once. Trimming removed 1 base at V and 5 bases at J, with 7 bases between. Germline CDR1 is SGHRS and CDR2 is YFSETQ. This CDR3 contains 13 residues. Sample: PBMCs from the stem cell graft donor, taken from the stem cell graft. The TCR was taken from a human donor who donated a stem cell graft to a child with SCID. The chain recombines TRBV5-1 with TRBJ2-1; D call uncertain. The CDR3 DNA sequence: TGCGCCAGCAGCTTGCTCGGCCACAATGAGCAGTTCTTC. Protein: CASSLLGHNEQFF.